Listed below are T cell receptor beta chains from one sample, sequenced in a study of blood T cell repertoires in COVID-19. Some clones are missing from TCRdb's copy, which holds only in-frame ones; the method was immunoSEQ multiplex PCR. The sample lists fewer than 250,000 clones, about 86% occurring once. Specimen: peripheral blood. The receptors stem from a woman in her sixties or seventies with acute or convalescent COVID-19. Each CDR3 is given with its conserved first and last residue. D genes are given only for firm matches. Clone size is stated in some rows and not others, as once, few, many or a class when expanded.

clone_size	cdr3_length	v_call	d_call	j_call	cdr3_aa	cdr3_nt
.	17	TRBV5-5	TRBD2	TRBJ2-3	CASSRTSGRASTDTQYF	TGTGCCAGCAGCCGGACTAGCGGGAGAGCTAGCACAGATACGCAGTATTTT
.	13	TRBV10-1	.	TRBJ1-5	CASSEGVYQPQHF	TGCGCCAGCAGTGAGGGAGTATATCAGCCCCAGCATTTT
.	14	TRBV5-4	.	TRBJ1-2	CASSLEQTNYGYTF	TGTGCCAGCAGCTTGGAACAGACCAACTATGGCTACACCTTC
.	14	TRBV28	TRBD1	TRBJ1-1	CASSLRRQGDLAFF	TGTGCCAGCAGTTTAAGGAGACAGGGGGATTTAGCTTTCTTT
.	14	TRBV3-1/TRBV3-2	TRBD2	TRBJ2-7	CASSLSGASYEQYF	TGTGCCAGCAGCCTAAGCGGGGCGTCCTACGAGCAGTACTTC
.	14	TRBV5-1	.	TRBJ1-3	CASRIQSSGNTIYF	TGCGCCAGCAGAATCCAGTCCTCTGGAAACACCATATATTTT
.	15	TRBV5-4	TRBD1	TRBJ1-6	CASSLEGGFPSPLHF	TGTGCCAGCAGCTTGGAAGGGGGCTTCCCCTCACCCCTCCACTTT
.	15	TRBV28	TRBD2	TRBJ2-3	CASSLKGLGLDTQYF	TGTGCCAGCAGTTTAAAGGGACTAGGCCTAGATACGCAGTATTTT
.	19	TRBV5-4	TRBD2	TRBJ2-2	CASSLTSGPLVSSTGELFF	TGTGCCAGCAGCTTAACTAGCGGCCCCCTCGTGTCGAGCACCGGGGAGCTGTTTTTT
.	12	TRBV6-2/TRBV6-3	.	TRBJ2-1	CASSYGSNEQFF	TGTGCCAGCAGTTATGGCTCGAATGAGCAGTTCTTC
.	16	TRBV5-1	.	TRBJ1-1	CASSPFGDISGTEAFF	TGCGCCAGCAGCCCTTTCGGAGATATCTCGGGCACTGAAGCTTTCTTT
.	15	TRBV4-3	.	TRBJ2-7	CASSQDSGGNYEQYF	TGCGCCAGCAGCCAAGATTCTGGAGGGAACTACGAGCAGTACTTC
.	15	TRBV4-1	.	TRBJ1-3	CASSQGRAGGNTIYF	TGCGCCAGCAGCCAAGGGCGGGCGGGAGGAAACACCATATATTTT
.	15	TRBV3-1/TRBV3-2	TRBD2	TRBJ2-7	CASSHGLAGAYEQYF	TGTGCCAGCAGCCATGGACTAGCGGGAGCCTACGAGCAGTACTTC
once	17	TRBV11-2	.	TRBJ1-2	CASSLDRVQGRNYGYTF	TGTGCCAGCAGCTTAGATCGAGTCCAGGGCAGGAACTATGGCTACACCTTC
.	14	TRBV6-2/TRBV6-3	.	TRBJ2-3	CASSYQRGTDTQYF	TGTGCCAGCAGTTACCAGCGGGGCACAGATACGCAGTATTTT
few	12	TRBV11-2	.	TRBJ1-1	CASSLSNTEAFF	TGTGCCAGCAGCTTGTCAAACACTGAAGCTTTCTTT
.	13	TRBV11-2	.	TRBJ1-1	CASSGGQYTEAFF	TGTGCCAGCAGCGGAGGACAGTACACTGAAGCTTTCTTT
.	15	TRBV5-1	TRBD1	TRBJ1-2	CASSSPSGTGNGYTF	TGCGCCAGCAGCTCACCTTCCGGGACAGGGAATGGCTACACCTTC
.	13	TRBV19	TRBD1	TRBJ1-5	CASSRTGDQPQHF	TGTGCCAGTAGCCGGACAGGGGATCAGCCCCAGCATTTT
.	15	TRBV19	TRBD2	TRBJ2-1	CASRKTSVSYNEQFF	TGTGCCAGTAGGAAAACTAGCGTCTCCTACAATGAGCAGTTCTTC
.	14	TRBV13	.	TRBJ2-3	CASNPHRGTDTQYF	TGTGCCAGCAACCCGCACAGGGGCACAGATACGCAGTATTTT
.	14	TRBV29-1	TRBD1	TRBJ1-2	CSVEGPGQVYGYTF	TGCAGCGTTGAGGGTCCGGGACAGGTCTATGGCTACACCTTC
.	15	TRBV27	.	TRBJ2-1	CASRQRLGSYNEQFF	TGTGCCAGCAGACAACGACTAGGCTCCTACAATGAGCAGTTCTTC
.	13	TRBV6-5	.	TRBJ1-6	CATRGGAASPLHF	TGTGCCACCCGGGGGGGGGCAGCTTCACCCCTCCACTTT
.	16	TRBV7-2	.	TRBJ1-2	CASSLDARGPFYGYTF	TGTGCCAGCAGCCTAGATGCCAGGGGTCCCTTCTATGGCTACACCTTC
.	14	TRBV5-1	.	TRBJ2-5	CASSPQAMTETQYF	TGCGCCAGCAGCCCTCAGGCGATGACAGAGACCCAGTACTTC
.	15	TRBV7-9	.	TRBJ2-3	CASSRAPGGADTQYF	TGTGCCAGCAGCCGGGCTCCGGGGGGCGCAGATACGCAGTATTTT
.	15	TRBV11-2	.	TRBJ2-5	CASSGQTGYQETQYF	TGTGCCAGCAGCGGGCAGACAGGATACCAAGAGACCCAGTACTTC
.	15	TRBV2	.	TRBJ1-2	CASSLLGSYNYGYTF	TGTGCCAGCAGCCTCCTGGGCAGTTATAACTATGGCTACACCTTC
.	15	TRBV2	.	TRBJ2-3	CASSDRAKPTDTQYF	TGTGCCAGCAGTGACAGGGCCAAGCCTACAGATACGCAGTATTTT
.	16	TRBV15	.	TRBJ2-2	CATRVPALRNTGELFF	TGTGCCACCAGAGTCCCCGCGCTTCGAAACACCGGGGAGCTGTTTTTT
.	14	TRBV5-4	TRBD1	TRBJ1-1	CASSKPGQGTEAFF	TGTGCCAGCAGCAAACCGGGACAGGGGACTGAAGCTTTCTTT
.	14	TRBV19	TRBD1	TRBJ1-1	CASIRDRTNTEAFF	TGTGCCAGTATTCGGGACAGGACGAACACTGAAGCTTTCTTT
.	16	TRBV5-4	.	TRBJ1-6	CASSSSPGSVQSPLHF	TGTGCCAGCAGCTCGTCCCCGGGGTCCGTACAGTCACCCCTCCACTTT
.	13	TRBV15	.	TRBJ1-1	CATSNLRNTEAFF	TGTGCCACCAGCAATCTTAGGAACACTGAAGCTTTCTTT
.	15	TRBV11-2	TRBD1	TRBJ1-2	CASSLTGTAGDKDTF	TGTGCCAGCAGCCTAACGGGGACAGCAGGGGACAAGGACACCTTC
.	16	TRBV5-1	.	TRBJ2-2	CASSPPTGAGTGELFF	TGCGCCAGCAGCCCCCCCACAGGAGCCGGCACCGGGGAGCTGTTTTTT